The clone carrying this T cell receptor (beta chain) was counted once. Treatment meaning: preoperative locoregional IRX-2 cytokine immunotherapy. Samples came from a phase Ib trial of preoperative locoregional IRX-2 cytokine immunotherapy. Assay: immunoSEQ multiplex PCR; the TCRdb copy retains only in-frame clones and omits some. The profile shows roughly 30,000 clones, under 85% of them singletons. This record comes from a study of preoperative IRX-2 immunotherapy in early breast cancer. The V gene's germline CDR1 is KGHSH and CDR2 LQKENI. After removal of 1 base from V and 0 bases from J, the junction contained 5 bases not matched to a gene. The CDR3 loop spans 17 amino acids.

The material sequenced was lymph node tissue, taken from a patient treated with IRX-2 immunotherapy. V and J are TRBV18 and TRBJ2-1, with 8 bases aligning to TRBD2. The TCR sequence derives from a human donor with breast cancer. CDR3 DNA: TGTGCCAGCTCACCACTGAAGCGGGGGAGCTCCTACAATGAGCAGTTCTTC. This translates into CASSPLKRGSSYNEQFF.